These 23 T cell receptor beta chains came from one sample sequenced in a study of T cells in narcolepsy. Sequencing was performed with immunoSEQ multiplex PCR; in TCRdb, only in-frame clones are kept and a portion is missing. Of about 35,000 clones in the sample, over 65% are singletons; the top ten hold 2% to 2.5%. Sequencing was done on a sample of memory (CD45RA-) CD4+ T cells from blood. These TCRs come from a human donor in good health.

The rearrangement links TRBV2 to TRBJ2-7; 8 positions match TRBD1. V was pared by 8 bases and J by 5 bases, with 11 bases of the junction left unmatched. The CDR3 has 14 amino acids. In germline, CDR1 is SNHLY, CDR2 FYNNEI. The chain's CDR3 is CASRSLQGVHEQYF. Written as DNA, the CDR3 is TGTGCCAGCCGGAGTTTACAGGGGGTTCACGAGCAGTACTTC.

The gene calls are TRBV29-1 and TRBJ2-1, with 9 bases identical to TRBD1. The length of the CDR3 is 12 residues. Germline-derived CDR1 and CDR2 are SQVTM and ANQGSEA. Trimming cost V 4 bases and J 12 bases; bases outside gene matches: 7. CDR3 nucleotide sequence: TGCAGCGTTGGGGACTCGGACAGGGGGCAGTTCTTC. Translating gives CSVGDSDRGQFF.

The chain uses TRBV2 and TRBJ1-1; D gene ambiguous. The CDR3 sequence is 12 residues long. The germline V gene has CDR1 SNHLY and CDR2 FYNNEI. Trimming took off 0 bases at V and 1 base at J, with 0 bases between the two ends. The CDR3 coding sequence is TGTGCCAGCAGTGAAGCGAACACTGAAGCTTTCTTT. This gives the protein CASSEANTEAFF. Complete variable domain (other parts from reference TRBV2 and TRBJ1-1): EPEVTQTPSHQVTQMGQEVILRCVPISNHLYFYWYRQILGQKVEFLVSFYNNEISEKSEIFDDQFSVERPDGSNFTLKIRSTKLEDSAMYFCASSEANTEAFFGQGTRLTVV.

This chain links TRBV7-3 with TRBJ2-2; 12 nucleotides line up with TRBD2. This CDR3 is built from 15 residues. Germline loops: CDR1 SGHTA, CDR2 FQGTGA. V gave up 7 bases and J gave up 5 bases; unmatched junction bases: 5. CDR3: CASTETSGGTGELFF. The CDR3 DNA reads TGTGCCAGCACCGAGACTAGCGGGGGAACCGGGGAGCTGTTTTTT.

The J gene is TRBJ2-3, the V gene TRBV6-6; D possibly corresponds to TRBD2 (6 bases). Trimming left V 5 bases short and J 8 bases short, with 11 bases between. The CDR3 loop spans 12 amino acids. CDR1 is MNHNY and CDR2 is SVGAGI in the germline V gene (reference sequence). The CDR3 DNA follows: TGTGCCAGCAGTCAGACTAGGGGTACGCAGTATTTT. Translated, it gives CASSQTRGTQYF.

The V and J genes are TRBV2 and TRBJ2-5; 8 bases fit TRBD1. The germline CDR1 and CDR2 sequences are SNHLY and FYNNEI. CDR3 length equals 15 residues. V was pared by 4 bases and J by 5 bases, with 9 bases of the junction left unmatched. CDR3 region: CASSVGGAGGETQYF. CDR3 DNA: TGTGCCAGCAGTGTTGGTGGGGCAGGGGGCGAGACCCAGTACTTC.

The chain carries TRBV7-6 and TRBJ2-7; TRBD2 is a possible D gene (6 bases). The CDR3 contains 15 residues. The V end lost 5 bases, the J end lost 5 bases, and 19 bases lay between the germline ends. Germline CDR1 and CDR2: SGHVS and FNYEAQ. CDR3 amino acids: CASSPVGGGYHEQYF. The CDR3, as DNA: TGTGCCAGCAGCCCGGTTGGTGGAGGGTATCACGAGCAGTACTTC.

The CDR3 coding sequence is TGCGCCAGCAGCTTGCGCCAGACAGATACGCAGTATTTT. The encoded protein is CASSLRQTDTQYF. The rearrangement uses TRBV5-1 and TRBJ2-3, with D unclear. Germline V CDR1 and CDR2: SGHRS, YFSETQ. V dropped 1 base and J dropped 3 bases, with 6 bases sitting between them. The CDR3 length is 13 residues.

Here the CDR3 DNA reads TGTGCCAGCAGCTTGGGGCCTAGCGGATCTACGAATGAGCAGTTCTTC. The encoded protein is CASSLGPSGSTNEQFF. This chain connects TRBV7-6 to TRBJ2-1, with 7 bases matching TRBD2. The germline V gene encodes CDR1 SGHVS and CDR2 FNYEAQ. The junction had 12 bases not matched to a gene; V was cut back by 3 bases and J by 7 bases. The CDR3 length is 16 residues.

In its sample, this clone was seen once. The chain couples TRBV15 to TRBJ2-5, with D perhaps TRBD2 (6 bases). Trimming removed 3 bases at V and 4 bases at J, with 9 bases between. Germline V gene lookup returns CDR1 LNHNV and CDR2 YYDKDF (reference sequence). The CDR3 runs to 13 residues. The CDR3 is CATSRSGVETQYF. CDR3 bases: TGTGCCACCAGCAGGTCGGGGGTAGAGACCCAGTACTTC.

This chain connects TRBV7-9 to TRBJ2-5; the match to TRBD2 covers 7 bases. CDR1 is SEHNR, CDR2 FQNEAQ, per germline (reference sequence). J was trimmed by 5 bases and V by 5 bases; bases with no gene match: 11. CDR3 length: 15 residues. In nucleotides, the CDR3 is TGTGCCAGCAGCCCCGTGTCGAGCGGGGTCGAGACCCAGTACTTC. This codes for CASSPVSSGVETQYF.

Comments on this clone: An end of the junction differs from the germline gene, which may be a read error. This chain connects TRBV6-6 to TRBJ1-1; TRBD1 is a possible D gene (5 bases). Germline CDR1 and CDR2: MNHNY and SVGAGI (reference sequence). This CDR3 is built from 13 residues. The DNA of the CDR3 is TGTGCCAGCATTGGTACAGGTTACACTGAGGCTTTCTTT. As protein: CASIGTGYTEAFF.

The chain combines TRBV5-1 with TRBJ2-6, with D unclear. With 6 bases removed from V and 2 bases from J, the gap between germline ends came to 12 bases. Germline lookup yields CDR1 SGHRS and CDR2 YFSETQ. The CDR3 has 15 residues. The CDR3 protein is CASTDEIAGANVLTF. Written as DNA, the CDR3 is TGCGCCAGCACGGACGAGATCGCTGGGGCCAACGTCCTGACTTTC.

Relative to its sample, this clone is medium-sized (0.01 to 0.1%). This chain connects TRBV25-1 to TRBJ1-2, with 7 nucleotides matching TRBD1. The CDR3 is made up of 14 amino acids. After removal of 6 bases from V and 2 bases from J, the junction contained 6 bases not matched to a gene. CDR1 MGHDK and CDR2 SYGVNS come from the germline V gene. The CDR3 spells CASSRTGLNYGYTF. CDR3 bases: TGTGCCAGCAGCCGGACAGGACTCAACTATGGCTACACCTTC.

DNA for the CDR3: TGTGCCAGTAGTATGACCGGGACAGGGGGATCCGAGCAGTACTTC. It is translated as CASSMTGTGGSEQYF. The chain links TRBV19 to TRBJ2-7; 11 bases agree with TRBD1. This CDR3 region has 15 residues. Germline CDR1 and CDR2: LNHDA and SQIVND (reference sequence). Trimming took 3 bases from V and 6 from J; bases not matched to a gene: 7.

This chain connects TRBV5-1 to TRBJ1-1; D is possibly TRBD1 (6 bases). The CDR3 loop spans 15 amino acids. Trimming pared 3 bases from V and 7 bases from J, leaving 19 bases between. CDR1 and CDR2 from the germline V gene are SGHRS and YFSETQ. CDR3 DNA sequence: TGCGCCAGCAGCTACAACAGGGTGAAGGAAGGTGAAGCTTTCTTT. Protein: CASSYNRVKEGEAFF.

This clone has more than one count but fewer than ten. In nucleotides, the CDR3 is TGCAGCGTCGACCGGGACGTAATGGGGGCTTTCTTT. It translates to CSVDRDVMGAFF. The chain carries TRBV29-1 and TRBJ1-1; D may be TRBD1 (5 bases). The length of the CDR3 is 12 residues. V shed 6 bases and J shed 11 bases, with 19 bases lying between them. In germline, CDR1 is SQVTM, CDR2 ANQGSEA.

The chain has TRBV12-1 and TRBJ1-6. TRBV12-1 is marked as a pseudogene. The CDR3 has 13 residues. As DNA, the CDR3 is TGTGCCAGCAGCTCGGGGGGGAATTCACCCCTCCACTTT. Its translation is CASSSGGNSPLHF.

This clone was detected a few times. This sequence joins TRBV4-1 and TRBJ1-6; no reliable D call. Looked up from germline, CDR1 is MGHRA and CDR2 is YSYEKL. Deletions cut 4 bases from V and 8 bases from J, with 12 bases between. The CDR3 runs 14 residues. The DNA of the CDR3 is TGCGCCAGCAGCCCGACATTACGGGATTCACCCCTCCACTTT. Amino acids: CASSPTLRDSPLHF.

The J gene is TRBJ1-1, the V gene TRBV5-1; TRBD1 matches at 9 bases. V gave up 6 bases and J gave up 10 bases; unmatched junction bases: 19. The germline CDR1 and CDR2 sequences are SGHRS and YFSETQ. The CDR3 has 16 amino acids. The CDR3 coding sequence is TGCGCCAGCAAGACAGGGGGTCCGACTTTTCTGGATTTAGCTTTCTTT. Its protein product is CASKTGGPTFLDLAFF.

V usage is TRBV6-5 and J usage is TRBJ2-3, with a possible D match to TRBD2 (7 bases). CDR1 MNHEY and CDR2 SVGAGI come from the germline V gene. This CDR3 comprises 14 residues. Trimming took off 2 bases at V and 6 bases at J, with 12 bases between the two ends. The CDR3 region has the DNA TGTGCCAGCAGTTACGCGGGGGCCGGGGATACGCAGTATTTT. The encoded protein is CASSYAGAGDTQYF.

This chain joins TRBV18 and TRBJ2-7, with D tentatively TRBD1 or TRBD2 (5 bases each). V was trimmed by 3 bases and J by 3 bases, leaving 24 bases between them. The germline gives CDR1 KGHSH, CDR2 LQKENI. The length of the CDR3 is 18 residues. This chain's CDR3 is CASSPTLTGTEKHYEQYF. The CDR3 bases are TGTGCCAGCTCACCCACACTAACCGGGACGGAGAAGCACTACGAGCAGTACTTC.

The chain combines TRBV7-8 with TRBJ1-1; 9 nucleotides match TRBD1. With 5 bases clipped from V and 0 bases from J, the junction kept 7 bases outside the gene matches. The CDR3 extends over 16 amino acids. From germline, CDR1 is SGHVS and CDR2 FQNEAQ. CDR3 DNA: TGTGCCAGCAGCAAGACAACAGGGGGCCTGAACACTGAAGCTTTCTTT. Its translation: CASSKTTGGLNTEAFF.